This T cell receptor beta chain was sequenced during a study of a mutant IDH1 vaccine in newly diagnosed glioma (dated by TCRdb to about 2021). In the study overall: Vaccination was initiated 4-6 weeks after radiotherapy alone, or concurrently with temozolomide cycles in the chemotherapy-containing groups. Of the approximately 33 treated patients, approximately 60% were male and approximately 38% were female, and a mean age of about 37 years was recorded. Longitudinal TCRB deep sequencing was performed for about 25 treated patients wherever samples were available for exploratory analyses. Visit V12 was the week-35 safety follow-up and visit V13 was the week-47 end of study. Peripheral blood was collected at six visits: V03 (baseline), V05, V07, V10, V12 and V13. Before enrollment, most patients had been given radiochemotherapy with temozolomide as standard therapy, while the rest had received either radiotherapy alone or temozolomide alone.

Broader findings and caveats from the paper: According to the authors, sample limitations meant that analyses of patient blood samples could not be reproduced. Vaccine-induced immune responses across multiple MHC alleles were detected in approximately 93% of patients. PBMC samples for TCRB deep sequencing were selected based on availability. Changes in the top peripheral T cell clonotypes picked up by TCRB sequencing did not appear to be linked to pseudoprogression.

A remark on this clone: Its target antigen remains unknown. Base qualities are not recorded, but no much larger clone differs from it by a single base.

Cut back by 4 bases and 1 base, the V and J ends lie 16 bases apart. The CDR3 sequence holds 16 residues, the cysteine and phenylalanine included. Only CDR3 DNA remains: 48 bases, in frame from the first base. Per the germline V gene, LGHNA is the CDR1 and YNFKEQ is the CDR2. Preparation of the library involved the immunoSEQ multiplex PCR assay. Rearranged TCR beta chain sequences were amplified using the hsTCRB Kit according to the manufacturer's protocol. An Illumina MiSeq was used to sequence the TCRB libraries. In the source study's methods: The kit vendor's proprietary platform handled demultiplexing, trimming and gene mapping. The table was pulled from immuneACCESS by TCRdb, which kept in-frame rearrangements only. Such tables lose some clones; where checked, under half of the loss comes from unresolved V genes, and the rest has no known cause. V and J calls and clone size are given by that table; D and trimming were obtained from the DNA. Within this sample are about 50,000 clones, with approximately 88% of them counted one time only. The leading ten clones occupy around 4.5% of the sample.

The time point label of this sample denotes: week 47, end of study. Every vaccine dose consisted of 300 ug of a 20-mer mutant IDH1 peptide in Montanide, administered subcutaneously together with topical imiquimod. Patients received eight vaccinations in weeks 1, 3, 5, 7, 11, 15, 19 and 23, corresponding to visits V03 through V10. Newly diagnosed WHO grade 3 or 4 IDH1-mutant astrocytomas showing loss of nuclear ATRX were present in the donors. The samples were drawn from NOA16, a multicentre, single-arm, open-label phase I trial in Germany that tested a mutant IDH1 peptide vaccine in humans for the first time. The DNeasy Blood and Tissue Kit was used to extract genomic DNA from EDTA blood for TCRB sequencing.

This chain is built from TRBV4-2 and TRBJ1-1; D gene: possibly TRBD1, on 6 matching bases. The sequencing here drew on PBMCs, taken from a glioma patient whose treatment included an IDH1 peptide vaccine. The clonotype was recovered from a woman in her 30s with glioma. Some clones in this sample may be carry-over from other donors' samples. The nucleotides read TGTGCCAGCAGCCCAGTGACAGGAGTCGAGAACACTGAAGCTTTCTTT. Its translation is CASSPVTGVENTEAFF.